In its sample, the clone carrying this T cell receptor beta chain was seen once. Sequence at one end of the junction differs from germline and may be a read error. TCRdb re-called the PCR reads with MiXCR, one entry per CDR3 protein. The sample contains about 11,000 distinct CDR3 sequences, 53% of which appear only once. This record comes from a study of CD4 and CD8 cells across lung adenocarcinoma regions. The germline CDR1 and CDR2 sequences are MNHNS and SASEGT. The CDR3 spans 15 residues. The specimen was CD8+ T cells from the center of a lung tumor. The sequence was collected from a female donor with lung adenocarcinoma. The CD4 and CD8 labels of this study may be unreliable. V usage is TRBV6-1 and J usage is TRBJ2-1, with D maybe TRBD2 (6 bases). The CDR3 nucleotides read TGTGCCAGGAGTGACGAGGAGGGGAGGTCAAATGCGCAGTTCTTC. Translating it yields CARSDEEGRSNAQFF.